These T cell receptor beta chains were read from a single sample in a study of T cells after yellow fever vaccination. MiXCR, run by TCRdb on the 5' RACE reads, gives a single entry per CDR3 protein. The sample lists some 300,000 distinct CDR3 sequences; roughly 3.5% were seen once. The sample consisted of PBMCs, taken on the day of the yellow fever booster vaccination. Receptors were obtained from a man between 18 and 29 years old who received the YFV17D yellow fever vaccine. Both conserved end residues are part of each CDR3. D genes are given only for firm matches. Only some rows state a clone size, as once, few, many or a class for expanded clones.

CDR3 length: 16; clone size: many; V gene: TRBV4-1; D gene: NA; J gene: TRBJ2-2; CDR3 protein: CASSWTEPTNTGELFF; CDR3 DNA: TGCGCCAGCAGCTGGACAGAACCTACGAACACCGGGGAGCTGTTTTTT
CDR3 length: 14; clone size: few; V gene: TRBV20-1; D gene: NA; J gene: TRBJ1-4; CDR3 protein: CSARVGQPNEKLFF; CDR3 DNA: TGCAGTGCTAGAGTCGGCCAGCCTAATGAAAAACTGTTTTTT
CDR3 length: 15; clone size: many; V gene: TRBV5-1; D gene: NA; J gene: TRBJ2-3; CDR3 protein: CASSPGTEGTDTQYF; CDR3 DNA: TGCGCCAGCAGCCCCGGGACGGAGGGCACAGATACGCAGTATTTT
CDR3 length: 13; clone size: few; V gene: TRBV19; D gene: NA; J gene: TRBJ2-7; CDR3 protein: CASSKGANYEQYF; CDR3 DNA: TGTGCCAGTAGTAAAGGGGCCAACTACGAGCAGTACTTC
CDR3 length: 15; clone size: many; V gene: TRBV7-3; D gene: TRBD2; J gene: TRBJ2-3; CDR3 protein: CASSLAGVRTDTQYF; CDR3 DNA: TGTGCCAGCAGCCTCGCGGGGGTTAGAACAGATACGCAGTATTTT
CDR3 length: 16; clone size: many; V gene: TRBV7-2; D gene: NA; J gene: TRBJ1-6; CDR3 protein: CASSLELGPLYSPLHF; CDR3 DNA: TGTGCCAGCAGCTTAGAACTAGGCCCACTTTATTCACCCCTCCACTTT
CDR3 length: 18; clone size: many; V gene: TRBV6-1; D gene: NA; J gene: TRBJ1-5; CDR3 protein: CASGDHPARARSNQPQHF; CDR3 DNA: TGTGCCAGCGGCGACCATCCAGCCAGAGCCCGTAGCAATCAGCCCCAGCATTTT
CDR3 length: 13; clone size: NA; V gene: TRBV4-2; D gene: NA; J gene: TRBJ1-2; CDR3 protein: CASSQDEDLGYTF; CDR3 DNA: TGTGCCAGCAGCCAAGATGAGGACCTGGGCTACACCTTC
CDR3 length: 11; clone size: many; V gene: TRBV27; D gene: NA; J gene: TRBJ2-2; CDR3 protein: CASSSAGELFF; CDR3 DNA: TGTGCCAGCAGTTCGGCCGGGGAGCTGTTTTTT
CDR3 length: 14; clone size: NA; V gene: TRBV18; D gene: TRBD1; J gene: TRBJ2-2; CDR3 protein: CASSQTGITGELFF; CDR3 DNA: TGTGCCAGCTCTCAGACAGGGATCACCGGGGAGCTGTTTTTT
CDR3 length: 13; clone size: many; V gene: TRBV27; D gene: NA; J gene: TRBJ2-5; CDR3 protein: CASPKVGMETQYF; CDR3 DNA: TGTGCCAGCCCCAAGGTAGGGATGGAGACCCAGTACTTC
CDR3 length: 17; clone size: few; V gene: TRBV24-1; D gene: NA; J gene: TRBJ2-3; CDR3 protein: CATSDFSSVTSTDTQYF; CDR3 DNA: TGTGCCACCAGTGATTTCTCCAGCGTTACTAGCACAGATACGCAGTATTTT
CDR3 length: 15; clone size: many; V gene: TRBV7-2; D gene: TRBD1; J gene: TRBJ2-3; CDR3 protein: CASSPGQKSTDTQYF; CDR3 DNA: TGTGCCAGCAGCCCGGGACAGAAAAGCACAGATACGCAGTATTTT
CDR3 length: 18; clone size: many; V gene: TRBV18; D gene: TRBD1; J gene: TRBJ2-1; CDR3 protein: CASSLQQVGQSSYNEQFF; CDR3 DNA: TGTGCCAGCTCACTTCAGCAGGTGGGACAGAGCTCCTACAATGAGCAGTTCTTC
CDR3 length: 14; clone size: NA; V gene: TRBV7-9; D gene: NA; J gene: TRBJ1-2; CDR3 protein: CASSSTPLTGGYTF; CDR3 DNA: TGTGCCAGCAGCTCTACTCCTCTTACGGGTGGCTACACCTTC
CDR3 length: 12; clone size: NA; V gene: TRBV7-9; D gene: NA; J gene: TRBJ2-3; CDR3 protein: CASSRVVDTQYF; CDR3 DNA: TGTGCCAGCAGCAGGGTTGTAGATACGCAGTATTTT
CDR3 length: 17; clone size: many; V gene: TRBV27; D gene: TRBD2; J gene: TRBJ2-1; CDR3 protein: CASSLTLAGASYNEQFF; CDR3 DNA: TGTGCCAGCAGTTTGACCCTAGCGGGGGCCTCCTACAATGAGCAGTTCTTC
CDR3 length: 17; clone size: NA; V gene: TRBV27; D gene: NA; J gene: TRBJ2-2; CDR3 protein: CASSYPSGGGGTGELFF; CDR3 DNA: TGTGCCAGCAGTTACCCATCGGGGGGCGGCGGCACCGGGGAGCTGTTTTTT
CDR3 length: 14; clone size: many; V gene: TRBV11-2; D gene: NA; J gene: TRBJ2-5; CDR3 protein: CASNSGPNQETQYF; CDR3 DNA: TGTGCCAGCAACTCAGGGCCCAACCAAGAGACCCAGTACTTC
CDR3 length: 13; clone size: many; V gene: TRBV20-1; D gene: TRBD1; J gene: TRBJ2-5; CDR3 protein: CSAGRTGQETQYF; CDR3 DNA: TGCAGTGCGGGGAGGACAGGGCAAGAGACCCAGTACTTC
CDR3 length: 14; clone size: NA; V gene: TRBV21-1; D gene: NA; J gene: TRBJ1-4; CDR3 protein: CSLAPGQESEKLFF; CDR3 DNA: TGTTCCCTGGCCCCGGGACAGGAAAGTGAAAAACTGTTTTTT
CDR3 length: 13; clone size: few; V gene: TRBV27; D gene: NA; J gene: TRBJ1-3; CDR3 protein: CASGEPTGNTIYF; CDR3 DNA: TGTGCCAGCGGTGAACCCACTGGAAACACCATATATTTT
CDR3 length: 16; clone size: NA; V gene: TRBV11-2; D gene: TRBD1; J gene: TRBJ1-1; CDR3 protein: CASSSYRGTMNTEAFF; CDR3 DNA: TGTGCCAGCAGCTCATACAGGGGGACCATGAACACTGAAGCTTTCTTT
CDR3 length: 13; clone size: few; V gene: TRBV2; D gene: NA; J gene: TRBJ2-1; CDR3 protein: CASAGASFNEQFF; CDR3 DNA: TGTGCCAGCGCGGGGGCCTCCTTTAATGAGCAGTTCTTC
CDR3 length: 11; clone size: few; V gene: TRBV29-1; D gene: TRBD1; J gene: TRBJ1-2; CDR3 protein: CSVRDSYGYTF; CDR3 DNA: TGCAGCGTCAGGGACAGCTATGGCTACACCTTC
CDR3 length: 15; clone size: many; V gene: TRBV5-6; D gene: TRBD1; J gene: TRBJ2-1; CDR3 protein: CASRLTGTGHNEQFF; CDR3 DNA: TGTGCCAGCAGACTCACCGGGACAGGACACAATGAGCAGTTCTTC
CDR3 length: 15; clone size: many; V gene: TRBV19; D gene: NA; J gene: TRBJ2-4; CDR3 protein: CASTLTGWAKNIQYF; CDR3 DNA: TGTGCCAGTACGTTGACAGGATGGGCCAAAAACATTCAGTACTTC
CDR3 length: 15; clone size: few; V gene: TRBV20-1; D gene: NA; J gene: TRBJ2-1; CDR3 protein: CSARDLRYTSNEQFF; CDR3 DNA: TGCAGTGCTAGAGATTTGCGGTATACTTCTAATGAGCAGTTCTTC
CDR3 length: 14; clone size: few; V gene: TRBV5-1; D gene: NA; J gene: TRBJ2-5; CDR3 protein: CASRASLARETQYF; CDR3 DNA: TGCGCCAGCAGGGCGTCTTTGGCGAGAGAGACCCAGTACTTC
CDR3 length: 15; clone size: many; V gene: TRBV6-1; D gene: NA; J gene: TRBJ2-7; CDR3 protein: CASRRSDLSSYEQYF; CDR3 DNA: TGTGCCAGCAGGCGCAGTGATCTGAGCTCCTACGAGCAGTACTTC
CDR3 length: 13; clone size: NA; V gene: TRBV3-1; D gene: NA; J gene: TRBJ2-5; CDR3 protein: CAISDGISGTQYF; CDR3 DNA: TGTGCCATCTCCGACGGCATCAGCGGGACCCAGTACTTC
CDR3 length: 14; clone size: NA; V gene: TRBV18; D gene: NA; J gene: TRBJ2-7; CDR3 protein: CASSPYRGPYEQYF; CDR3 DNA: TGTGCCAGCTCACCATATAGGGGCCCCTACGAGCAGTACTTC
CDR3 length: 14; clone size: many; V gene: TRBV11-2; D gene: NA; J gene: TRBJ2-5; CDR3 protein: CASSDPRGGGTQYF; CDR3 DNA: TGTGCCAGCAGCGACCCGAGGGGGGGAGGGACCCAGTACTTC
CDR3 length: 16; clone size: many; V gene: TRBV21-1; D gene: NA; J gene: TRBJ2-2; CDR3 protein: CASSKVKVANTGELFF; CDR3 DNA: TGTGCCAGCAGCAAAGTCAAGGTGGCGAACACCGGGGAGCTGTTTTTT
CDR3 length: 20; clone size: NA; V gene: TRBV7-2; D gene: TRBD2; J gene: TRBJ2-5; CDR3 protein: CASSFRQGRLAGGPRETQYF; CDR3 DNA: TGTGCCAGCAGCTTCCGACAGGGGCGACTAGCGGGGGGGCCTCGGGAGACCCAGTACTTC
CDR3 length: 16; clone size: many; V gene: TRBV7-8; D gene: NA; J gene: TRBJ1-6; CDR3 protein: CASSRDQLSYNSPLHF; CDR3 DNA: TGTGCCAGCAGCAGGGACCAGCTCTCCTATAATTCACCCCTCCACTTT
CDR3 length: 12; clone size: NA; V gene: TRBV9; D gene: NA; J gene: TRBJ2-5; CDR3 protein: CASSGMWETQYF; CDR3 DNA: TGTGCCAGCTCCGGGATGTGGGAGACCCAGTACTTC
CDR3 length: 13; clone size: few; V gene: TRBV7-2; D gene: NA; J gene: TRBJ2-3; CDR3 protein: CASSFPNYGGQYF; CDR3 DNA: TGTGCCAGCAGCTTTCCAAACTACGGGGGGCAGTATTTT
CDR3 length: 15; clone size: NA; V gene: TRBV5-4; D gene: TRBD2; J gene: TRBJ2-7; CDR3 protein: CASSGPGGVEIEQYF; CDR3 DNA: TGTGCCAGCAGCGGTCCGGGAGGGGTCGAAATCGAGCAGTACTTC
CDR3 length: 11; clone size: few; V gene: TRBV19; D gene: NA; J gene: TRBJ2-1; CDR3 protein: CASSIVNEQFF; CDR3 DNA: TGTGCCAGTAGTATAGTTAATGAGCAGTTCTTC
CDR3 length: 12; clone size: many; V gene: TRBV12-3/TRBV12-4; D gene: NA; J gene: TRBJ2-4; CDR3 protein: CASSGGPNIQYF; CDR3 DNA: TGTGCCAGCAGCGGGGGCCCCAACATTCAGTACTTC
CDR3 length: 13; clone size: many; V gene: TRBV7-2; D gene: NA; J gene: TRBJ1-1; CDR3 protein: CASSVDTNTEAFF; CDR3 DNA: TGTGCCAGCAGCGTGGATACGAACACTGAAGCTTTCTTT
CDR3 length: 16; clone size: few; V gene: TRBV5-4; D gene: TRBD1; J gene: TRBJ2-4; CDR3 protein: CASSLGTDIAKNIQYF; CDR3 DNA: TGTGCCAGCAGCCTCGGGACAGACATAGCCAAAAACATTCAGTACTTC
CDR3 length: 16; clone size: many; V gene: TRBV15; D gene: NA; J gene: TRBJ2-5; CDR3 protein: CATSRVTTREEETQYF; CDR3 DNA: TGTGCCACCAGCAGAGTCACAACTAGAGAGGAGGAGACCCAGTACTTC
CDR3 length: 12; clone size: many; V gene: TRBV6-2/TRBV6-3; D gene: TRBD1; J gene: TRBJ2-7; CDR3 protein: CASSTDRVWQYF; CDR3 DNA: TGTGCCAGCAGCACCGACAGGGTTTGGCAGTACTTC
CDR3 length: 14; clone size: few; V gene: TRBV7-2; D gene: TRBD2; J gene: TRBJ2-7; CDR3 protein: CASTQGGVIDEQYF; CDR3 DNA: TGTGCCAGCACCCAGGGAGGGGTGATCGACGAGCAGTACTTC
CDR3 length: 14; clone size: many; V gene: TRBV18; D gene: TRBD1; J gene: TRBJ1-2; CDR3 protein: CASSPRQGVYGYTF; CDR3 DNA: TGCGCCAGCAGCCCGCGACAGGGGGTCTATGGCTACACCTTC
CDR3 length: 13; clone size: few; V gene: TRBV18; D gene: NA; J gene: TRBJ1-1; CDR3 protein: CASSPDSNTEAFF; CDR3 DNA: TGTGCCAGCTCACCAGATTCGAACACTGAAGCTTTCTTT
CDR3 length: 13; clone size: few; V gene: TRBV29-1; D gene: NA; J gene: TRBJ1-1; CDR3 protein: CSVGKLGLTEAFF; CDR3 DNA: TGCAGCGTTGGAAAACTCGGGCTGACTGAAGCTTTCTTT
CDR3 length: 15; clone size: NA; V gene: TRBV13; D gene: NA; J gene: TRBJ2-3; CDR3 protein: CASTLRMAFTDTQYF; CDR3 DNA: TGTGCCAGCACCCTGAGGATGGCATTCACAGATACGCAGTATTTT
CDR3 length: 18; clone size: few; V gene: TRBV18; D gene: NA; J gene: TRBJ2-3; CDR3 protein: CASSLLTGTQYDTDTQYF; CDR3 DNA: TGTGCCAGCTCACTTCTAACCGGGACTCAATATGACACAGATACGCAGTATTTT
CDR3 length: 15; clone size: many; V gene: TRBV6-4; D gene: TRBD2; J gene: TRBJ2-3; CDR3 protein: CASSEGGGAADTQYF; CDR3 DNA: TGTGCCAGCAGTGAAGGCGGGGGGGCCGCAGATACGCAGTATTTT